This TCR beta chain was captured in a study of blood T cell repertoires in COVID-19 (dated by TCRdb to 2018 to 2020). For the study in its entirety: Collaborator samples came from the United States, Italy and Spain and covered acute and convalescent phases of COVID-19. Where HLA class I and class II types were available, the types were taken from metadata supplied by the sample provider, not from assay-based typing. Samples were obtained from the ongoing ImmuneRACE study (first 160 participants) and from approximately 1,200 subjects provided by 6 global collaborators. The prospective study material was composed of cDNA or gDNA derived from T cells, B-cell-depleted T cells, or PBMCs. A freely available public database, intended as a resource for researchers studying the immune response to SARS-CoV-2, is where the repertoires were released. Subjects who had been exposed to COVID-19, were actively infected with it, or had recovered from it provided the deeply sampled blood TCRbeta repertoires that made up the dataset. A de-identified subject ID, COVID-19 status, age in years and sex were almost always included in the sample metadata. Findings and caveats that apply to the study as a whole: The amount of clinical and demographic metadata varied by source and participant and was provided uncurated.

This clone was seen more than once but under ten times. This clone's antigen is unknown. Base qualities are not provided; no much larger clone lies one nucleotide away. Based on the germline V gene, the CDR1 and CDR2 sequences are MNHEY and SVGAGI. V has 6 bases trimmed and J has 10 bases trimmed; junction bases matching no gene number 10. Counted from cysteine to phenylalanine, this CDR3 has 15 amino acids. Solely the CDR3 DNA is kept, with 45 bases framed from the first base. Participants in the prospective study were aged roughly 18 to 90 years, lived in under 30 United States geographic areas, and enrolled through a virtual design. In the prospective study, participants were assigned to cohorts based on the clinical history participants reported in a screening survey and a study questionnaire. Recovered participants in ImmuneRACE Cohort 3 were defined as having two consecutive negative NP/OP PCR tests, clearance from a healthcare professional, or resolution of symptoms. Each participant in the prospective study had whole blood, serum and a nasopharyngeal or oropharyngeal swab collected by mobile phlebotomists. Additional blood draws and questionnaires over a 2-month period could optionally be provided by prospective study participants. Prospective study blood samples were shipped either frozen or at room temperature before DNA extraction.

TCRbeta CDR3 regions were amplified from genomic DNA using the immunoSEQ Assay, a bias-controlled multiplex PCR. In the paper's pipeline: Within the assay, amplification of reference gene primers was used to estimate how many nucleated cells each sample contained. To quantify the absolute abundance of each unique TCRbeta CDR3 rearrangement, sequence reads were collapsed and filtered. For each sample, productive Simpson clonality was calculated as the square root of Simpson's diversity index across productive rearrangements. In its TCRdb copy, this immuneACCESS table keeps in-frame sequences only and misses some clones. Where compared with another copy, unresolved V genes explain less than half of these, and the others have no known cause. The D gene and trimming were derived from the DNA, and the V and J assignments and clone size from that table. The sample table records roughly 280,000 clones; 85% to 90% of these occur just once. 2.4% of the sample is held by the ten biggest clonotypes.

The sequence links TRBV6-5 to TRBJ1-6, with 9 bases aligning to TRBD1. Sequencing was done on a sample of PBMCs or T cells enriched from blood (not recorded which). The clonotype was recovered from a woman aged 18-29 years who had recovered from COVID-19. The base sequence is TGTGCCAGCAGCACTCATTCGGGACAGGGCTCACCCCTCCACTTT. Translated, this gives CASSTHSGQGSPLHF.